The clone carrying this T cell receptor beta chain was observed a few times. The CDR3 loop spans 12 amino acids. The germline V gene has CDR1 DFQATT and CDR2 SNEGSKA (reference sequence). J lost 3 bases, V lost 3 bases, and 0 bases had no gene match. This entry is derived from a study of T-cell reconstitution after alpha-beta-depleted transplantation in children. During its preparation, the TCRbeta library received unique molecular identifiers. Via MiXCR, TCRdb re-called the PCR reads, giving one row per CDR3 protein. This table holds approximately 420,000 distinct CDR3 sequences, 11% found once. The sample was PBMCs from the stem cell graft donor, taken from the stem cell graft. This sequence originates from a human donor who donated a stem cell graft to a child with acute myeloid leukemia. This chain uses TRBV20-1 with TRBJ1-2; TRBD1 aligns across 8 bases. CDR3 protein: CSARDRDYGYTF. The CDR3 DNA follows: TGCAGTGCTAGGGACAGGGACTATGGCTACACCTTC.